These T cell receptor beta chains were read from a single sample in a study of T cells after yellow fever vaccination. TCRdb used MiXCR to reprocess the 5' RACE reads, holding one entry per CDR3 protein. Found here are 300,000 to 350,000 distinct CDR3 sequences, almost 4% of them singletons; the top ten hold more than 20%. This material consisted of PBMCs, taken 5 days after the yellow fever booster vaccination. The source of these receptors is a man aged 18 to 30 who received the YFV17D yellow fever vaccine. CDR3s include the opening cysteine and the closing phenylalanine or tryptophan. A clone size is listed for some rows: how often the clone was seen (once, few, many), or a class if it is expanded.

clone size	V gene	J gene	CDR3 protein
many	TRBV14	TRBJ2-7	CASSQGTHAGYEQYF
few	TRBV20-1	TRBJ1-2	CSAPQMDSGGYGYTF
many	TRBV9	TRBJ2-3	CASSVGDRPTDTQYF
NA	TRBV6-1	TRBJ2-3	CASSELQGADTQYF
NA	TRBV12-3/TRBV12-4	TRBJ1-2	CASSLTGQGFATEGYTF
many	TRBV4-3	TRBJ1-6	CASSSMGDSPLHF
many	TRBV5-1	TRBJ1-2	CASSHPDPTAAGYTF
few	TRBV29-1	TRBJ1-5	CSVGDRSNQPQHF
NA	TRBV5-1	TRBJ2-3	CASSDAGGGDTQYF
few	TRBV5-1	TRBJ2-5	CASQRLVQETQYF
NA	TRBV12-3/TRBV12-4	TRBJ2-3	CASSLGRGDTQYF
few	TRBV20-1	TRBJ2-7	CSAKDAGGGYEQYF
few	TRBV30	TRBJ2-3	CAWNIKLTSDTQYF
many	TRBV7-2	TRBJ1-4	CASSLFERMELFF
NA	TRBV3-1	TRBJ2-5	CASSPWTGVETQYF
many	TRBV5-1	TRBJ2-1	CASSWPRDRGRNEQFF
few	TRBV5-4	TRBJ2-5	CASSRDSLQETQYF
few	TRBV7-2	TRBJ2-7	CASARSYEQYF
NA	TRBV7-6	TRBJ2-7	CASSSSSGQGIEQYF
NA	TRBV19	TRBJ2-3	CASSNRDMTGGGTDTQYF
few	TRBV12-3/TRBV12-4	TRBJ1-5	CASSFEARGDQPQHF
few	TRBV28	TRBJ1-2	CASSSGPGGYTF
NA	TRBV11-2	TRBJ2-1	CASSLVLEQFF
few	TRBV19	TRBJ2-5	CASRKGLAETQYF
many	TRBV6-2/TRBV6-3	TRBJ1-1	CASASRNTEAFF